What follows are 25 T cell receptor beta chains derived from one specimen sequenced in a study of identical twins. TCRdb processed the 5' RACE reads anew with MiXCR; each CDR3 protein has one entry. The sample includes 540,000 or so distinct CDR3 sequences, around 24% of them seen just once. These data also featured in a second study, about yellow fever vaccine responses in identical twins.

Sequenced input: CD4+ T cells sorted from blood. The receptors stem from a woman aged 18 to 35 in good health.

This clonotype was counted only a few times. CDR3 amino acids: CSALDMGDTEAFF. In DNA, the CDR3 is TGCAGTGCTCTCGACATGGGGGACACTGAAGCTTTCTTT. The V and J genes are TRBV20-1 and TRBJ1-1; tentatively, D is TRBD1 (5 bases). CDR3 length equals 13 residues. Per the germline V gene, CDR1 is DFQATT and CDR2 is SNEGSKA (reference sequence). V lost 5 bases, J lost 3 bases, and 13 bases lay in between.

The rearrangement links TRBV24-1 to TRBJ2-2; D is ambiguous. CDR1 and CDR2 from the germline V gene are KGHDR and SFDVKD. This CDR3 contains 15 residues. V lost 5 bases and J lost 1, with 10 bases in between. CDR3 in amino acids: CATSGPRWNTGELFF. CDR3 sequence (DNA): TGTGCCACCAGTGGTCCAAGGTGGAACACCGGGGAGCTGTTTTTT.

The table lists this clonotype with a few counts. The chain links TRBV20-1 to TRBJ1-6, with D unclear. V gave up 6 bases and J gave up 0 bases, with 6 bases separating them. The CDR3 runs 13 residues. The V gene's germline CDR1 is DFQATT and CDR2 SNEGSKA (reference sequence). The CDR3, as DNA: TGCAGTGCCCGGAGCTCCTATAATTCACCCCTCCACTTT. Its translation: CSARSSYNSPLHF.

The chain has TRBV3-1 and TRBJ2-1; D unclear. The germline V gene encodes CDR1 LGHDT and CDR2 YNNKEL (reference sequence). Trimming pared 4 bases from V and 5 bases from J, leaving 6 bases between. This CDR3 comprises 12 residues. The CDR3 protein is CASSRGNNEQFF. As DNA, the CDR3 is TGTGCCAGCAGCCGCGGTAACAATGAGCAGTTCTTC.

V is TRBV5-1 and J is TRBJ2-1, with 8 bases matching TRBD2. Unmatched junction bases numbered 11, after V lost 4 bases and J lost 8 bases. The CDR3 length is 15 residues. The V gene's germline CDR1 is SGHRS and CDR2 YFSETQ. CDR3 bases: TGCGCCAGCAGCCAAGCGAGCGGGAGTCGCGATGAGCAGTTCTTC. It is translated as CASSQASGSRDEQFF.

The chain combines TRBV12-3 or TRBV12-4 with TRBJ2-1, with 8 bases aligning to TRBD2. The J segment lost 10 bases and the V segment lost 6 bases, leaving 11 bases of the junction unmatched. The CDR3 consists of 14 residues. The CDR3 sequence: CASRVSGTKREQFF. The DNA for the CDR3 is TGTGCCAGCAGAGTTAGCGGGACTAAACGGGAGCAGTTCTTC.

This clonotype has just a few counts. The chain carries TRBV29-1 and TRBJ2-7; TRBD2 might be the D (6 bases). Germline assignment: CDR1 SQVTM and CDR2 ANQGSEA. The CDR3 is 10 residues long. The V gene lost 7 bases and the J gene lost 4 bases, with 8 bases spanning the gap. As DNA, the CDR3 is TGCAGCGGCGGGGATTACGAGCAGTACTTC. Encoded protein: CSGGDYEQYF.

This chain connects TRBV7-9 to TRBJ2-1, with TRBD2 as a possible D gene (5 bases). The CDR3 contains 16 residues. The germline gives CDR1 SEHNR, CDR2 FQNEAQ (reference sequence). The V and J ends lost 5 bases and 6 bases respectively, with 20 bases between them. CDR3 coding DNA: TGTGCCAGCAGCCCGAGCGGCGCGCTTCGATCCAATGAGCAGTTCTTC. The encoded protein is CASSPSGALRSNEQFF.

This chain joins TRBV12-3 or TRBV12-4 and TRBJ1-5, with a weak D call TRBD1 (6 bases). V lost 0 bases and J lost 3, with 12 bases in between. This CDR3 region has 16 residues. CDR3 residues: CASSLARGGLNQPQHF. The DNA for the CDR3 is TGTGCCAGCAGTTTAGCGAGGGGGGGCCTCAATCAGCCCCAGCATTTT.

This clonotype showed up just a few times. The chain carries TRBV2 and TRBJ2-2, with D possibly being TRBD2 (5 bases). V was clipped by 7 bases and J by 4 bases, with 22 bases between them. The germline V gene has CDR1 SNHLY and CDR2 FYNNEI. The CDR3 totals 17 residues. The DNA for the CDR3 is TGTGCCAGCACCTACGGTGGACTGTCTTTTGGCACCGGGGAGCTGTTTTTT. This codes for CASTYGGLSFGTGELFF.

The CDR3 reads CASSEDASGIFNEQFF. The DNA of the CDR3 is TGTGCCAGCAGTGAAGATGCTAGCGGGATCTTCAATGAGCAGTTCTTC. The chain uses TRBV2 and TRBJ2-1, with 9 bases identical to TRBD2. This CDR3 has 16 amino acids. Germline V gives CDR1 SNHLY, CDR2 FYNNEI. V shed 1 base, J shed 6 bases, and the junction held 7 bases outside the gene matches. Combining the CDR3 with reference TRBV2 and TRBJ2-1 gives the whole variable domain EPEVTQTPSHQVTQMGQEVILRCVPISNHLYFYWYRQILGQKVEFLVSFYNNEISEKSEIFDDQFSVERPDGSNFTLKIRSTKLEDSAMYFCASSEDASGIFNEQFFGPGTRLTVL.

This clonotype was found a few times. The rearrangement joins TRBV11-2 to TRBJ1-2; TRBD1 matches 9 bases. CDR3 length equals 16 residues. Trimming cost V 5 bases and J 5 bases; bases outside gene matches: 12. CDR1 and CDR2 (germline): SGHAT, FQNNGV. The DNA of the CDR3 is TGTGCCAGCAGCCCCGCAGGGACAGGGAACTTATATGGCTACACCTTC. Encoded protein: CASSPAGTGNLYGYTF.

The rearrangement links TRBV4-1 to TRBJ2-7; D unclear. This CDR3 contains 13 residues. V was clipped by 1 base and J by 1 base, with 5 bases between them. Looked up from germline, CDR1 is MGHRA and CDR2 is YSYEKL. This CDR3 is CASSQVRSYEQYF. In nucleotides, the CDR3 is TGCGCCAGCAGCCAAGTCCGGTCCTACGAGCAGTACTTC.

The chain recombines TRBV18 with TRBJ2-7; D not certain. Trimming took off 0 bases at V and 3 bases at J, with 12 bases between the two ends. The V gene's germline CDR1 is KGHSH and CDR2 LQKENI. The CDR3 consists of 15 residues. The CDR3 reads CASSPPNGFRYEQYF. CDR3 bases: TGTGCCAGCTCACCACCAAACGGGTTTCGCTACGAGCAGTACTTC.

This clonotype was counted only a few times. The V call is TRBV28, the J call TRBJ2-7, with D hard to call. Trimming removed 7 bases at V and 2 bases at J, with 9 bases between. The CDR3 has 12 amino acids. Looked up from germline, CDR1 is MDHEN and CDR2 is SYDVKM. DNA for the CDR3: TGTGCCAGCAAAGGACCGGCCTACGAGCAGTACTTC. It is translated as CASKGPAYEQYF.

The chain has TRBV10-3 and TRBJ2-1, with TRBD1 matching over 9 bases. The CDR3 consists of 14 residues. V trimming: 10 bases; J trimming: 4 bases; junction bases outside the gene matches: 8. The V gene's germline CDR1 is ENHRY and CDR2 SYGVKD. Here the CDR3 reads CATTGGQGYNEQFF. DNA for the CDR3: TGTGCCACCACAGGGGGACAGGGTTACAATGAGCAGTTCTTC.

This clonotype has ten or more counts. This chain links TRBV5-1 with TRBJ2-1, with D perhaps TRBD1 (6 bases). CDR3 size: 15 residues. Between the trimmed V and J ends, which lost 0 bases and 2 bases, there was a span of 9 bases. Germline values: CDR1 SGHRS, CDR2 YFSETQ. CDR3 residues: CASSLEQGPYNEQFF. The CDR3 DNA is TGCGCCAGCAGCTTGGAACAGGGACCCTACAATGAGCAGTTCTTC.

With regard to this clonotype: This may be a read error: a much more frequent sequence differs by one nucleotide. The chain employs TRBV5-1 and TRBJ1-2; 8 bases match TRBD1. V lost 4 bases, J lost 3 bases, and 2 bases stayed unmatched. CDR3 length: 13 amino acids. Germline V CDR1 and CDR2: SGHRS, YFSETQ. The CDR3 bases are TGCGCCAGCAGCATGGACAGGGACTATGGCTACACCTTC. Translated, it gives CASSMDRDYGYTF.

In this sample, this clonotype turned up a few times. The chain has TRBV3-1 and TRBJ1-2; D is undetermined. Trimming stripped 2 bases from V and 0 bases from J, with 7 bases between. There are 14 residues in the CDR3. In germline, CDR1 is LGHDT, CDR2 YNNKEL (reference sequence). CDR3 amino acids: CASSQRTANYGYTF. The CDR3 coding sequence is TGTGCCAGCAGCCAACGAACCGCTAACTATGGCTACACCTTC.

This clonotype was observed a handful of times. The chain carries TRBV11-2 and TRBJ2-1, with D uncertain. The germline CDR1 and CDR2 sequences are SGHAT and FQNNGV. There are 15 residues in the CDR3. Trimming stripped 5 bases from V and 5 bases from J, with 16 bases between. This CDR3 is CASSPVRPGHNEQFF. For the CDR3, the DNA is TGTGCCAGCAGCCCAGTTAGACCGGGCCACAATGAGCAGTTCTTC.

This clonotype was seen more than once but under ten times. The gene calls are TRBV5-6 and TRBJ2-1; no definite D call. The germline gives CDR1 SGHDT, CDR2 YYEEEE. With 2 bases removed from V and 3 bases from J, the gap between germline ends came to 12 bases. The CDR3 has 15 residues. As DNA, the CDR3 is TGTGCCAGCAGCTTCGGCGGTGGCTTCTACAATGAGCAGTTCTTC. It encodes CASSFGGGFYNEQFF.

This clonotype was observed a few times. This chain connects TRBV10-3 to TRBJ1-2; D is undetermined. CDR3 length equals 17 residues. Germline CDR1 is ENHRY and CDR2 is SYGVKD. The V end was cut by 0 bases, the J end by 8 bases, with 22 bases between. The CDR3 nucleotides are TGTGCCATCAGTGAGTCGAGATTCGCTTGGGGAACGGGAGGCTACACCTTC. Its translation is CAISESRFAWGTGGYTF.

The chain joins TRBV20-1 to TRBJ2-5; 7 bases are shared with TRBD2. The CDR3 has 15 amino acids. V was clipped by 0 bases and J by 6 bases; unmatched bases: 10. Per germline, CDR1 DFQATT and CDR2 SNEGSKA (reference sequence). CDR3 protein: CSAREGSGSGKTQYF. The CDR3 DNA reads TGCAGTGCTAGAGAGGGTAGCGGGTCCGGGAAGACCCAGTACTTC.

The gene calls are TRBV10-3 and TRBJ1-2, with a possible D match to TRBD1 (5 bases). CDR1 is ENHRY, CDR2 SYGVKD, per germline. CDR3 length equals 15 residues. V gave up 3 bases and J gave up 0 bases, with 11 bases separating them. In DNA, the CDR3 is TGTGCCATCAGTGATGGGCGGGGGTCTAACTATGGCTACACCTTC. Protein sequence: CAISDGRGSNYGYTF.

This chain uses TRBV5-1 with TRBJ2-1; 13 nucleotides match TRBD2. In germline, CDR1 is SGHRS, CDR2 YFSETQ. This CDR3 is 15 amino acids long. J was trimmed by 8 bases and V by 4 bases; bases with no gene match: 6. The DNA for the CDR3 is TGCGCCAGCAGCGAGGGGACTAGCGGGATCTATGAGCAGTTCTTC. Translation: CASSEGTSGIYEQFF.